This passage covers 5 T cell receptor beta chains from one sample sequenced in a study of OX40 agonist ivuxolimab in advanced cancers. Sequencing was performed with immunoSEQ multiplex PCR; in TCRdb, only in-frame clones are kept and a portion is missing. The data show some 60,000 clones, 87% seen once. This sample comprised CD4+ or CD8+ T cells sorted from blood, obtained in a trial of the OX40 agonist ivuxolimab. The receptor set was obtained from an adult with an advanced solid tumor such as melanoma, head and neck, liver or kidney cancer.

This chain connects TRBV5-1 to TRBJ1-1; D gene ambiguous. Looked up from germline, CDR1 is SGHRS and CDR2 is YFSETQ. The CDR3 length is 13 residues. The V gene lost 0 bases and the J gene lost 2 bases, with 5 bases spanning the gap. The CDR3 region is CASSLVPNTEAFF. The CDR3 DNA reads TGCGCCAGCAGCTTGGTTCCAAACACTGAAGCTTTCTTT.

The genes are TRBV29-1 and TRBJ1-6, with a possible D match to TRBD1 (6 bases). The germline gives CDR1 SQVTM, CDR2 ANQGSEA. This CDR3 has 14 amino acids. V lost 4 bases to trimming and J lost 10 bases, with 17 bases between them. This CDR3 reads CSVGGGETGSPLHF. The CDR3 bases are TGCAGCGTTGGAGGGGGAGAGACGGGCTCACCCCTCCACTTT.

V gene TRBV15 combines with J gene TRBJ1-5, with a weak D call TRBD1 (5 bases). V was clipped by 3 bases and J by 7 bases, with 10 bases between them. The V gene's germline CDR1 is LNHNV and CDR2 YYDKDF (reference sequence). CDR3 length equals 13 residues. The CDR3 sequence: CATSRWGGQPQHF. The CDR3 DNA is TGTGCCACCAGCAGGTGGGGGGGGCAGCCCCAGCATTTT. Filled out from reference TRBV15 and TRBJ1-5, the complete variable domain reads DAMVIQNPRYQVTQFGKPVTLSCSQTLNHNVMYWYQQKSSQAPKLLFHYYDKDFNNEADTPDNFQSRRPNTSFCFLDIRSPGLGDTAMYLCATSRWGGQPQHFGDGTRLSIL.

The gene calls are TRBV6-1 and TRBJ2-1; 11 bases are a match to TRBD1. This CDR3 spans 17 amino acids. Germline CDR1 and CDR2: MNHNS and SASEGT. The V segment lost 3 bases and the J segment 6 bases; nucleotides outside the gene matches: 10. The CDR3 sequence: CASSDTPRTGGRNEQFF. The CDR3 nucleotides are TGTGCCAGCAGTGACACACCTAGGACAGGGGGCCGCAATGAGCAGTTCTTC.

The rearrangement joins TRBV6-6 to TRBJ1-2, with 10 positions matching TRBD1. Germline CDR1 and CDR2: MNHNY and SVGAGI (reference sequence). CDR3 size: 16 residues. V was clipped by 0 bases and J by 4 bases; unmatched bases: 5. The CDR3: CASSYSGRQGAYGYTF. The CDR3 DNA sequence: TGTGCCAGCAGTTACTCAGGTCGACAGGGGGCCTATGGCTACACCTTC.